The next 8 T cell receptor beta chains were all read from a single sample in a study of T cells in localized non-small cell lung cancer. TCRdb's table, derived via immunoSEQ multiplex PCR, lists solely in-frame clones and lacks some. The top ten hold 13% of the sample, which has 30,000 or so clones, more than 70% seen once. The sequenced sample was peripheral blood, obtained before any cancer treatment. Receptors originate from an older female donor with stage III squamous cell lung carcinoma.

The chain uses TRBV5-1 and TRBJ2-5; the match to TRBD2 covers 7 bases. The J call could be wrong; TRBJ2-7 is a better fit for the DNA end. The CDR3 totals 14 residues. The germline CDR1 and CDR2 sequences are SGHRS and YFSETQ. The CDR3 protein is CASSLEAGFYEQYF. The CDR3 DNA follows: TGCGCCAGCAGCTTGGAAGCGGGGTTCTACGAGCAGTACTTC.

This clone was seen more than once but under ten times. The rearrangement uses TRBV21-1 and TRBJ1-4; the D call TRBD1 from the table was never checked on the DNA. TRBV21-1 is deemed a pseudogene. CDR3 length: 18 amino acids. The CDR3 reads CASSKGNFVGTGDEKLFF. In nucleotides, the CDR3 is TGTGCCAGCAGCAAAGGAAACTTTGTAGGGACAGGGGATGAAAAACTGTTTTTT.

This clone was detected only a few times. The chain joins TRBV7-6 to TRBJ2-7; 10 bases align to TRBD2. The CDR3 spans 15 residues. Germline lookup yields CDR1 SGHVS and CDR2 FNYEAQ. The ends lost 5 bases at V and 3 bases at J; junction bases unmatched: 7. The CDR3 DNA reads TGTGCCAGCAGCCTCGGACTAGCGGCGGGCTACGAGCAGTACTTC. It translates to CASSLGLAAGYEQYF. The full variable domain, with the rest looked up from reference TRBV7-6 and TRBJ2-7, is GAGVSQSPRYKVTKRGQDVALRCDPISGHVSLYWYRQALGQGPEFLTYFNYEAQQDKSGLPNDRFSAERPEGSISTLTIQRTEQRDSAMYRCASSLGLAAGYEQYFGPGTRLTVT.

The J gene is TRBJ2-3, the V gene TRBV28, with TRBD2 matching 7 bases. V shed 8 bases and J 2 bases; nucleotides not matched to a gene: 13. This CDR3 has 16 residues. Germline V lookup: CDR1 MDHEN, CDR2 SYDVKM. Written as DNA, the CDR3 is TGTGCCAGCCCACCGAACCTCCTAGCGGCCACAGATACGCAGTATTTT. Translated: CASPPNLLAATDTQYF.

The V call is TRBV9, the J call TRBJ2-1; D is possibly TRBD2 (6 bases). The CDR3 runs to 15 residues. V was shortened by 4 bases and J by 4 bases, with 15 bases between the two germline ends. CDR1 is SGDLS and CDR2 is YYNGEE in the germline V gene. In DNA form, the CDR3 reads TGTGCCAGCAGCCCCGAGGGCGGGGAATACAATGAGCAGTTCTTC. This sequence encodes CASSPEGGEYNEQFF.

Remarks on this clone: Other DNA sequences from this sample encode an identical CDR3 as well. The chain is built from TRBV27 and TRBJ2-1; TRBD2 might be the D (5 bases). Trimming stripped 3 bases from V and 9 bases from J, with 9 bases between. Germline CDR1 reads MNHEY; CDR2 reads SMNVEV (reference sequence). CDR3 length equals 12 residues. CDR3 residues: CASSLTAGEQFF. As DNA, the CDR3 is TGTGCCAGCAGTTTGACGGCGGGTGAGCAGTTCTTC.

The chain uses TRBV28 and TRBJ2-1; D could derive from TRBD1 or TRBD2 (5 bases each). The ends were cut back, 6 bases at V and 1 base at J, with 16 bases in the middle. The germline gives CDR1 MDHEN, CDR2 SYDVKM. This CDR3 spans 16 amino acids. CDR3 nucleotide sequence: TGTGCCAGCAGGGATGGGGGAAGTTCGTCCTACAATGAGCAGTTCTTC. Its protein is CASRDGGSSSYNEQFF.

This clone appeared a few times. This rearrangement joins TRBV7-2 to TRBJ1-2, with D possibly being TRBD1 (6 bases). Trimming removed 5 bases from V and 4 bases from J, with 17 bases in between. Germline CDR1 is SGHTA and CDR2 is FQGNSA. There are 15 residues in the CDR3. The DNA for the CDR3 is TGTGCCAGCAGCGAGGGGGGTGGGTCCGCCTATGGCTACACCTTC. Protein product: CASSEGGGSAYGYTF.